The rows below give T cell receptor beta chains drawn from one sample of a study of patients and donors after allogeneic stem cell transplantation. TCRdb analysed the RT-PCR reads with MiXCR anew, one entry per CDR3 protein. The table has 400,000 to 500,000 distinct CDR3 sequences, 15% to 20% seen once. Sequencing was carried out using blood, either unsorted or a sorted T cell fraction (not recorded which). The source of these receptors is a human donor who was either an allogeneic HSCT recipient or a stem cell or donor lymphocyte infusion donor (not recorded which). It is not recorded whose cells these are; they may come from a transplant donor. Each CDR3 is given without its conserved first and last residue.

>TRBV24-1|TRBJ2-1|14
ATSDHQTGGANEQF
>TRBV5-1|TRBJ1-1|13
ASSFSNGMNTEAF
>TRBV9|TRBJ2-7|11
ASSPEGPHEQY
>TRBV18|TRBJ1-4|12
ASSPPTTNEKLF
>TRBV18|TRBJ2-2|13
ASSPSTGLTGELF
>TRBV19|TRBJ2-1|16
ASSIFVRTGVSGNEQF
>TRBV7-9|TRBJ2-3|14
ASSLGVAGVADTQY
>TRBV2|TRBJ1-5|13
ASSELRNSNQPQH
>TRBV7-9|TRBJ1-2|13
ASSLATVPNYGYT
>TRBV29-1|TRBJ2-1|15
SVEGPTSEASYNEQF